This T cell receptor (beta chain) was documented in a study of monozygotic twins with inflammatory bowel disease. Collection of a roughly 2.3 ml blood sample took place per donor. On this clonotype: The antigen is undetermined.

Input per TCR library consisted of approximately 3,500 ng of total RNA. Nested PCRs of approximately 16 and 10 cycles, two in total, were run on TCRalpha and TCRbeta cDNA. TCRdb reanalyzed the 5' RACE reads, giving one entry per CDR3 protein sequence and no DNA. The repertoire table contains approximately 400,000 distinct CDR3 sequences. This CDR3 is 15 amino acids long. The germline V gene has CDR1 MNHEY and CDR2 SVGAGI. Regarding the study as a whole: Differing T cell subtypes remained indistinguishable.

The chain carries TRBV6-5 and TRBJ2-4. The TCR comes from a human donor with ulcerative colitis or Crohn's disease, or a healthy co-twin of an affected twin (not recorded which). Sequencing was done on a sample of blood. CDR3 protein: CASSYSQLAKNIQYF.